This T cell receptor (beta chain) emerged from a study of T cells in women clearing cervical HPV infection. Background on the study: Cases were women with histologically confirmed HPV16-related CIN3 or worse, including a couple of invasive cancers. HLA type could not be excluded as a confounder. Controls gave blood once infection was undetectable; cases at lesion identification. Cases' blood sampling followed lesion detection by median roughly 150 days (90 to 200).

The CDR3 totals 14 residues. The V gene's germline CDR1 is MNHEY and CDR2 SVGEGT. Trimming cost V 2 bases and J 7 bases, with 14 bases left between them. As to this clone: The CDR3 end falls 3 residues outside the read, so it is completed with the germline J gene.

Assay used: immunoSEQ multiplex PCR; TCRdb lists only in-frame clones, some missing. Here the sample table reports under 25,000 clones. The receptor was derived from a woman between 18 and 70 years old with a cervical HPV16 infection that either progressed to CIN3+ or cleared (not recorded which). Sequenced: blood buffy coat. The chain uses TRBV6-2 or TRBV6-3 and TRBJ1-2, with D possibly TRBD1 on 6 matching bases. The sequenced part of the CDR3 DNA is TGTGCCAGCAGTTACAAGCCAGGGGCTTTTGGC. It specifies CASSYKPGAFG. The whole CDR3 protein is CASSYKPGAFGYTF.